This T cell receptor beta chain was sequenced during a study of blood T cells in healthy people across ages. General study points: Unsorted PBMCs prevented conclusive naive versus antigen-experienced comparison.

With respect to this clonotype: What it binds is not known.

The V end lost 5 bases, the J end lost 5 bases, and 5 bases lay between the germline ends. CDR1 is SGHRS, CDR2 YFSETQ, per germline. CDR3 length equals 10 residues. With a J-beta primer mix and a sample-barcoded 5' primer, a second PCR ran roughly 6 to 12 cycles. A template-switch adaptor with 12 random nucleotides tagged each cDNA molecule. Each CDR3 protein gets one entry after TCRdb re-called the 5' RACE reads with MiXCR. The sample holds about 780,000 distinct CDR3 sequences, around 62% seen once. The receptor comes from a man aged 25 to 45 in good health. Material: blood. The chain employs TRBV5-1 and TRBJ2-7; D not certain. The CDR3 loop is CASSPHEQYF. CDR3 bases: TGCGCCAGCAGTCCCCACGAGCAGTACTTC.